This TCR beta chain emerged from a study of cytomegalovirus exposure and HLA in healthy donors. The CDR3 extends over 15 amino acids. The V and J ends lost 2 bases and 8 bases, in that order; junction bases with no gene match: 6. Germline lookup yields CDR1 MNHEY and CDR2 SVGAGI. PCR used 60 Vbeta primers and 13 Jbeta primers. Here immunoSEQ multiplex PCR was the method, and the copy in TCRdb shows in-frame clones only, minus some. The sample includes about 240,000 clones, 82% seen only once; the top ten take approximately 5.3%. The sequencing sample was made of PBMCs. The gene calls are TRBV6-5 and TRBJ2-1; TRBD2 matches at 10 bases. This receptor was identified in a woman in her 40s in good health and CMV-seropositive. The CDR3 DNA sequence: TGTGCCAGCAGTTACGGCCTAGCGGGGGTAGATGAGCAGTTCTTC. This codes for CASSYGLAGVDEQFF.